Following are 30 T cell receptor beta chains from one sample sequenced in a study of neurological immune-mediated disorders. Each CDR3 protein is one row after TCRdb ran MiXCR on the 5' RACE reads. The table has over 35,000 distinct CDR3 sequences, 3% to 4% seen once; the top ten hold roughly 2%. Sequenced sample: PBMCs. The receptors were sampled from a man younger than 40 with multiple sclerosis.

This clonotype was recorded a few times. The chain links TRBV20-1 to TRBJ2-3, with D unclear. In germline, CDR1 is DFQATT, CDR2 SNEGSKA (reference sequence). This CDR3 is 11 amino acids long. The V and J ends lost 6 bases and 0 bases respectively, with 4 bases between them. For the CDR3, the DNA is TGCAGTGCCCAAAGCACAGATACGCAGTATTTT. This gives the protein CSAQSTDTQYF.

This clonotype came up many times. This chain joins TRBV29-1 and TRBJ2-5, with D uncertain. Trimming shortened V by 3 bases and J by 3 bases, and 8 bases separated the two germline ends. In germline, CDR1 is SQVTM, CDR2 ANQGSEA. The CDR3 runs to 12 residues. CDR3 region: CSVEVTKETQYF. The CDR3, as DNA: TGCAGCGTTGAGGTGACAAAAGAGACCCAGTACTTC.

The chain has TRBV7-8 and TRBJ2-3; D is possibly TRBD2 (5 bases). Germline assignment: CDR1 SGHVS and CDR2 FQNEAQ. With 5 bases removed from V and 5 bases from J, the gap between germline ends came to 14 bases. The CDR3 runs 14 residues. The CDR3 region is CASSPHLAGDTQYF. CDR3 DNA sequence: TGTGCCAGCAGCCCCCATCTCGCGGGAGATACGCAGTATTTT.

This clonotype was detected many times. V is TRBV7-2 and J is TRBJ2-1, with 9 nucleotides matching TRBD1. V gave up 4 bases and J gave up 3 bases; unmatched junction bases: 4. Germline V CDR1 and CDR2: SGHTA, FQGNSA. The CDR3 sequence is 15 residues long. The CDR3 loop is CASSYGTGHYNEQFF. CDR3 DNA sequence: TGTGCCAGCAGCTACGGGACAGGGCACTACAATGAGCAGTTCTTC.

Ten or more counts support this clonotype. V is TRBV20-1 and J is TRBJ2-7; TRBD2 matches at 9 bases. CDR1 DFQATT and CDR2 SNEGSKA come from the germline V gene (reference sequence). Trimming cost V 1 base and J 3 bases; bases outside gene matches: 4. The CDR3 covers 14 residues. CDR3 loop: CSARVSGGNYEQYF. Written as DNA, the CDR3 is TGCAGTGCTAGAGTTAGCGGGGGCAACTACGAGCAGTACTTC.

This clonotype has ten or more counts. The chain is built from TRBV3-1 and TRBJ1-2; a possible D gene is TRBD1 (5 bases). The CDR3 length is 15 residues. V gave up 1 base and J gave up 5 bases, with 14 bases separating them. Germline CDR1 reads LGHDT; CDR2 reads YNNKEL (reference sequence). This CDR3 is CASSQGGARPYGYTF. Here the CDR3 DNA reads TGTGCCAGCAGCCAAGGAGGGGCGCGCCCTTATGGCTACACCTTC.

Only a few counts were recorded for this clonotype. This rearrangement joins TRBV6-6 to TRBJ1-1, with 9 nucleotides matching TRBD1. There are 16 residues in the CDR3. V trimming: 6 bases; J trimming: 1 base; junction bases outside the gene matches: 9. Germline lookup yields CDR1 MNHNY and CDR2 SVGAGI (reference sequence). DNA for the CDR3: TGTGCCAGCAGCCCCCGAGACAGGGGGGCGAACACTGAAGCTTTCTTT. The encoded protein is CASSPRDRGANTEAFF.

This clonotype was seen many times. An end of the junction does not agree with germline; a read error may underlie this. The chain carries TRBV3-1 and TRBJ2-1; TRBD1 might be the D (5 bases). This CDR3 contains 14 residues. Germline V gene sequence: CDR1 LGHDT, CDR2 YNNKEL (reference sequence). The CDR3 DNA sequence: TGTGCCAGCAGCCAAGGTGGGGCCGACAAAGAGCAGTTCTTC. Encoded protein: CASSQGGADKEQFF.

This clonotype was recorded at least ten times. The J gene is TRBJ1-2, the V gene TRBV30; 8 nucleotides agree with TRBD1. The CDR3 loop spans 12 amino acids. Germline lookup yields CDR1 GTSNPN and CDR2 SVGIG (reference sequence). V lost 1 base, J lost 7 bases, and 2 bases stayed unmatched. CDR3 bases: TGTGCCTGGAGTGGACAGGGGATTGGCTACACCTTC. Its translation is CAWSGQGIGYTF.

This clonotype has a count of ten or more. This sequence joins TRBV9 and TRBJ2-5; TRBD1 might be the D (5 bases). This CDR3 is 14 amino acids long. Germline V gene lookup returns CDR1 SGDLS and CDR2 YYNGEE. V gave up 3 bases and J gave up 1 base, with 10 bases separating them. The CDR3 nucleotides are TGTGCCAGCAGCGCAGGACACCGCCAAGAGACCCAGTACTTC. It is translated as CASSAGHRQETQYF.

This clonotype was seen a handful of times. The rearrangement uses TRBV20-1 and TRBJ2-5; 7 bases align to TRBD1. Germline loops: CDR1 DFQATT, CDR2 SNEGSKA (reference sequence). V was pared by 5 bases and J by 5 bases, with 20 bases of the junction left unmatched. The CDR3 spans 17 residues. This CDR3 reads CSAFLALTGAQSETQYF. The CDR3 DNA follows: TGCAGTGCTTTCTTAGCTTTAACAGGGGCCCAGTCGGAGACCCAGTACTTC.

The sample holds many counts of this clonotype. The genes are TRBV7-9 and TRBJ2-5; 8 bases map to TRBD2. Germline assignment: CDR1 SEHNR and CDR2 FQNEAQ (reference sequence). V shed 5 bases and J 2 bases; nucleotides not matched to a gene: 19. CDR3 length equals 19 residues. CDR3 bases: TGTGCCAGCAGCGGACCCTATTTTATGAGCGGGGGTAAACAAGAGACCCAGTACTTC. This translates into CASSGPYFMSGGKQETQYF.

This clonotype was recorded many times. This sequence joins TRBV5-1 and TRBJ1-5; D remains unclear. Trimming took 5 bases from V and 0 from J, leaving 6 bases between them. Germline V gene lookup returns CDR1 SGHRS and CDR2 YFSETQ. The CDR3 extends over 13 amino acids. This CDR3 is CASSVSSNQPQHF. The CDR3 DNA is TGCGCCAGCAGTGTCTCTAGCAATCAGCCCCAGCATTTT. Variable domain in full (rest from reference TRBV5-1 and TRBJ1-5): KAGVTQTPRYLIKTRGQQVTLSCSPISGHRSVSWYQQTPGQGLQFLFEYFSETQRNKGNFPGRFSGRQFSNSRSEMNVSTLELGDSALYLCASSVSSNQPQHFGDGTRLSIL.

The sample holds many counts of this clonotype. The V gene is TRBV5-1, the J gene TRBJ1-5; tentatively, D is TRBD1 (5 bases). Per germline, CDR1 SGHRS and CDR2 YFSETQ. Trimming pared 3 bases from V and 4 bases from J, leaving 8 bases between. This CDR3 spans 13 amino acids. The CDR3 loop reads CASSSGFNQPQHF. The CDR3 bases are TGCGCCAGCAGCTCAGGGTTTAATCAGCCCCAGCATTTT.

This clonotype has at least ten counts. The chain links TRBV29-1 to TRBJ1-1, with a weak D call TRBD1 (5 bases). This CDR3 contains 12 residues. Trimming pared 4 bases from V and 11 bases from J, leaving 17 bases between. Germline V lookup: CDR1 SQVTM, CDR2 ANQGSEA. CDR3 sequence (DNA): TGCAGCGTTGGCAGCGGTTCAGGGTTGGCTTTCTTT. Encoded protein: CSVGSGSGLAFF.

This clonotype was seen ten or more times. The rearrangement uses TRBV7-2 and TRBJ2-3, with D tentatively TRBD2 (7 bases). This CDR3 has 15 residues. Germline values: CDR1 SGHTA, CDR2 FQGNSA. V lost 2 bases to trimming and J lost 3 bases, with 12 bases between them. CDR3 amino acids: CASSLWGGRTDTQYF. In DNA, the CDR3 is TGTGCCAGCAGCTTATGGGGGGGCCGGACAGATACGCAGTATTTT.

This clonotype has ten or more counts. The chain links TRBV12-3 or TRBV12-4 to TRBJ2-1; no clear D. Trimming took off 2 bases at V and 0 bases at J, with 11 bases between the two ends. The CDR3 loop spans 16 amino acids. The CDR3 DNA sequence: TGTGCCAGCAGTTTATCCCCGGAGAGCTCCTACAATGAGCAGTTCTTC. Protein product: CASSLSPESSYNEQFF.

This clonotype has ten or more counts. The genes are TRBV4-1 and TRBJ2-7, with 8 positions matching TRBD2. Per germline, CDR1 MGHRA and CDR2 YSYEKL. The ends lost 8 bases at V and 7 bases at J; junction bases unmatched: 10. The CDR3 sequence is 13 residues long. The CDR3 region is CASAPGGDKEQYF. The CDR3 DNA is TGCGCCAGCGCCCCGGGGGGGGATAAGGAGCAGTACTTC.

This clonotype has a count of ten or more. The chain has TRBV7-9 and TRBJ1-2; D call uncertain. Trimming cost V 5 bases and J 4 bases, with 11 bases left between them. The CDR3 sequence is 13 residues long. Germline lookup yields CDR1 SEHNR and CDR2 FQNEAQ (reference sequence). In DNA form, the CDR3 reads TGTGCCAGCAGCGGCGGACGGGCCTATGGCTACACCTTC. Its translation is CASSGGRAYGYTF.

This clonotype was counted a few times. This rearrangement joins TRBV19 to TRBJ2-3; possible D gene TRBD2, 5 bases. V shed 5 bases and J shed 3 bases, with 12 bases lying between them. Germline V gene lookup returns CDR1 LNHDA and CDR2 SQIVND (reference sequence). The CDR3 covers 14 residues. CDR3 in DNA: TGTGCCAGTAGTCTACCTCGGGGAACAGATACGCAGTATTTT. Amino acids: CASSLPRGTDTQYF.

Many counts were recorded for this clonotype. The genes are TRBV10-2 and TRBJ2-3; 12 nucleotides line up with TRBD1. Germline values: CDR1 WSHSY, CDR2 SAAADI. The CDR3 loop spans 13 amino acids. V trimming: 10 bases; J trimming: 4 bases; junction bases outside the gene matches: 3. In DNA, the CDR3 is TGCGCCATAGGGACAGGGGGCCCAGATACGCAGTATTTT. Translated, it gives CAIGTGGPDTQYF.

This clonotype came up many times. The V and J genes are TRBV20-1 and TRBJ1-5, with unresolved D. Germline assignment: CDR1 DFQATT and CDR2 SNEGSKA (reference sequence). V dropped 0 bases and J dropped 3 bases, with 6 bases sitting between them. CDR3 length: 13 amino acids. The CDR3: CSAREALNQPQHF. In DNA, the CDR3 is TGCAGTGCTAGAGAGGCCCTCAATCAGCCCCAGCATTTT.

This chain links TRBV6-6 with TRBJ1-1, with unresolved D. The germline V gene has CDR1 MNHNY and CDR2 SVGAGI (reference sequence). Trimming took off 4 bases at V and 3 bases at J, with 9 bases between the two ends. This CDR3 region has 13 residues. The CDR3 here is CASSSNRDTEAFF. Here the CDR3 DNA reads TGTGCCAGCAGTTCCAATAGAGACACTGAAGCTTTCTTT.

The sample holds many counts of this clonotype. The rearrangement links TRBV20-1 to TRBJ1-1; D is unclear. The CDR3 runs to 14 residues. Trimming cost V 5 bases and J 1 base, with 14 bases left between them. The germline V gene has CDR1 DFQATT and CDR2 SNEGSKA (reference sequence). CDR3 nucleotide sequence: TGCAGTGCTCGGGCAGTGGTCGGGAACACTGAAGCTTTCTTT. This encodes CSARAVVGNTEAFF.

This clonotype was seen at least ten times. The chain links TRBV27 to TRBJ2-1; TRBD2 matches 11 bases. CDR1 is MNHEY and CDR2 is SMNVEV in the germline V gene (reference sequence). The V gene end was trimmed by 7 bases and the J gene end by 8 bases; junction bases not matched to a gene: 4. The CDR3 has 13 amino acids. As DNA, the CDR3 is TGTGCCAGCACTTATAGCGGGAGGGATGAGCAGTTCTTC. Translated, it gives CASTYSGRDEQFF.

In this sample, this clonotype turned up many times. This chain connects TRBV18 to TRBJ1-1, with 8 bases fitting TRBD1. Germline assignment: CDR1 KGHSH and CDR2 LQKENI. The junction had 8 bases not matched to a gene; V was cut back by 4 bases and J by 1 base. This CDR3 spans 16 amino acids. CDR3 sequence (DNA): TGTGCCAGCTCACTCAGACAGGGGTCGGGGAACACTGAAGCTTTCTTT. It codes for CASSLRQGSGNTEAFF.

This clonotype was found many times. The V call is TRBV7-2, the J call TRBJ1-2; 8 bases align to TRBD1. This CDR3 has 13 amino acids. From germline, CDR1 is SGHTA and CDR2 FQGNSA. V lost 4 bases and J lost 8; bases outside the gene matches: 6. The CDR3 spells CASSSGQGGGYTF. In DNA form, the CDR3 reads TGTGCCAGCAGCTCAGGACAGGGCGGCGGCTACACCTTC.

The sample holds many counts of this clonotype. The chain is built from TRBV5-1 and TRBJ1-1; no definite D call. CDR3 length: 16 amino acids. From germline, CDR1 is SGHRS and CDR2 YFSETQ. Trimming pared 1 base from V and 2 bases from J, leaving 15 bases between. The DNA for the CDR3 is TGCGCCAGCAGCTTGTCCACTTTTGACGGTAACACTGAAGCTTTCTTT. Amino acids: CASSLSTFDGNTEAFF.

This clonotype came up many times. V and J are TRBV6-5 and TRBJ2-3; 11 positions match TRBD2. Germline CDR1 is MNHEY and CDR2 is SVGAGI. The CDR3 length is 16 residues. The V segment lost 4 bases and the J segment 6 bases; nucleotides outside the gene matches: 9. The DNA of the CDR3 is TGTGCCAGCAGTTCCCAGACTAGCGGGGAGGCTGATACGCAGTATTTT. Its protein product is CASSSQTSGEADTQYF.

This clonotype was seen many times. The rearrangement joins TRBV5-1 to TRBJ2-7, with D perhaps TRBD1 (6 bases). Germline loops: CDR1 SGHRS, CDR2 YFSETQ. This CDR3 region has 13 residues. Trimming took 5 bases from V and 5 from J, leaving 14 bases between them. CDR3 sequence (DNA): TGCGCCAGCAGTGGAACAGGGTTCCACGAGCAGTACTTC. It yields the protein CASSGTGFHEQYF.